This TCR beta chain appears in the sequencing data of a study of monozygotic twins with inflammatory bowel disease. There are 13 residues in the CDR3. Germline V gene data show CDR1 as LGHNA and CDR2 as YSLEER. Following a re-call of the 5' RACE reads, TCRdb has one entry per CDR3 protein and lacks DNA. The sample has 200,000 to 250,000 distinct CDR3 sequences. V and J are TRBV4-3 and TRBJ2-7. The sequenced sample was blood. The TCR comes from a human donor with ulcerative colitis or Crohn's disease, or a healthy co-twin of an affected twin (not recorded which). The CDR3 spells CASSQELEWEQYF.